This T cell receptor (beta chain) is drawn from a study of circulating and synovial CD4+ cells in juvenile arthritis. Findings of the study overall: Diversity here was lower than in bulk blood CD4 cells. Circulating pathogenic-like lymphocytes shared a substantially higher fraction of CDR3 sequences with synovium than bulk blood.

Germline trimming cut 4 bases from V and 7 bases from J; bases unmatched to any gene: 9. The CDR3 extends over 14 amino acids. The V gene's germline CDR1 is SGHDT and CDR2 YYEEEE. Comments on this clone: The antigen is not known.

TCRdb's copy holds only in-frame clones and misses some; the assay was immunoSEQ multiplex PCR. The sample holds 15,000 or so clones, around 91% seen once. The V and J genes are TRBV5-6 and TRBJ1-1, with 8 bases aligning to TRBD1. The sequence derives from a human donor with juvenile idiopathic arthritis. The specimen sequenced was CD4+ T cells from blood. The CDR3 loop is CASSVRQGYFEAFF. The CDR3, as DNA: TGTGCCAGCAGCGTGAGACAGGGGTATTTTGAAGCTTTCTTT.